This T cell receptor beta chain was retrieved from a study of shared clonotypes between healthy human individuals. General study findings and limits: An effect of sequencing depth on clonotype sharing among donors was expected.

V gave up 3 bases and J gave up 7 bases, with 12 bases separating them. This CDR3 is built from 12 residues. Per the germline V gene, CDR1 is GTSNPN and CDR2 is SVGIG (reference sequence). As handled by the study authors: Junction-only sequences without quality scores came from ImmunoSEQ, so filtering differed. Here immunoSEQ multiplex PCR was the method, and the copy in TCRdb shows in-frame clones only, minus some. V and J calls and clone size are as listed in that table; D and trimming were resolved from the DNA. The table includes about 2.4 million clones, roughly nine tenths detected once. Of note for this clone: As yet, its antigen is unknown.

This sequence was found in a man aged 18-30 years in good health. V gene TRBV30 combines with J gene TRBJ2-5; maybe TRBD2 (6 bases). The material sequenced was naive CD4+ T cells sorted from blood. Subset described: CD45RA+ positively selected. The CDR3 sequence is CAWSGPLATQYF. CDR3 nucleotide sequence: TGTGCCTGGAGCGGACCACTAGCGACCCAGTACTTC.